These 14 T cell receptor beta chains share one sample of origin, sequenced in a study of blood T cell repertoires in COVID-19. Sequencing was performed with immunoSEQ multiplex PCR; in TCRdb, only in-frame clones are kept and a portion is missing. The top ten hold around 4.1% of the sample, which has more than 90,000 clones, about 81% seen once. The sequencing sample was made of peripheral blood. These receptors all stem from a man aged 60 to 69 with acute or convalescent COVID-19.

This chain links TRBV7-8 with TRBJ2-3; 10 positions match TRBD2. In germline, CDR1 is SGHVS, CDR2 FQNEAQ. Germline trimming cut 5 bases from V and 1 base from J; bases unmatched to any gene: 3. This CDR3 comprises 15 residues. This CDR3 reads CASSPLAGGTDTQYF. The DNA of the CDR3 is TGTGCCAGCAGCCCCCTAGCGGGAGGCACAGATACGCAGTATTTT.

The chain recombines TRBV3-1 (or the pseudogene TRBV3-2) with TRBJ2-1, with 8 bases aligning to TRBD2. Unmatched junction bases numbered 5, after V lost 3 bases and J lost 4 bases. Germline V gene lookup returns CDR1 LGHDT and CDR2 YNNKEL (reference sequence). The CDR3 sequence is 15 residues long. The CDR3 nucleotides are TGTGCCAGCAGCCATACTAGCGGAGATTACAATGAGCAGTTCTTC. Protein: CASSHTSGDYNEQFF.

The rearrangement joins TRBV5-5 to TRBJ2-7, with D perhaps matching TRBD2 (6 bases). Germline V gene data show CDR1 as SGHKS and CDR2 as YYEKEE (reference sequence). V lost 4 bases to trimming and J lost 3 bases, with 20 bases between them. This CDR3 has 16 residues. The CDR3 region is CASSLQGGGSLYEQYF. The DNA of the CDR3 is TGTGCCAGCAGCCTCCAGGGAGGCGGATCTCTCTACGAGCAGTACTTC.

The chain combines TRBV5-5 with TRBJ2-4; 8 bases map to TRBD1. CDR3 length equals 17 residues. Trimming took 0 bases from V and 0 from J; bases not matched to a gene: 5. CDR1 and CDR2 (germline): SGHKS, YYEKEE (reference sequence). This chain's CDR3 is CASSLVAGGSAKNIQYF. The CDR3 coding sequence is TGTGCCAGCAGCTTGGTAGCAGGGGGCTCAGCCAAAAACATTCAGTACTTC.

The chain recombines TRBV27 with TRBJ2-7; no clear D gene. With 6 bases removed from V and 2 bases from J, the gap between germline ends came to 11 bases. CDR1 and CDR2 (germline): MNHEY, SMNVEV (reference sequence). There are 13 residues in the CDR3. CDR3 in DNA: TGTGCCAGCAGCCTAAGAGGAGCCTACGAGCAGTACTTC. It encodes CASSLRGAYEQYF.

This clone appeared a single time. The chain couples TRBV9 to TRBJ2-1, with D possibly matching TRBD2 (6 bases). From germline, CDR1 is SGDLS and CDR2 YYNGEE. V gave up 0 bases and J gave up 6 bases, with 16 bases separating them. The CDR3 contains 16 residues. For the CDR3, the DNA is TGTGCCAGCAGCGTAGGCTGGCTAGCGAACTTCAATGAGCAGTTCTTC. Amino acids: CASSVGWLANFNEQFF.

The chain carries TRBV11-2 and TRBJ1-1, with 7 bases that match TRBD1. Germline V gives CDR1 SGHAT, CDR2 FQNNGV. The J segment lost 0 bases and the V segment lost 6 bases, leaving 7 bases of the junction unmatched. This CDR3 is built from 15 residues. Here the CDR3 DNA reads TGTGCCAGCAGACCCGGGACAGCCCTGAACACTGAAGCTTTCTTT. It translates to CASRPGTALNTEAFF.

The chain employs TRBV4-1 and TRBJ2-1, with TRBD2 identical over 9 bases. Germline CDR1 MGHRA, CDR2 YSYEKL. CDR3 length: 17 residues. The ends lost 0 bases at V and 0 bases at J; junction bases unmatched: 3. The CDR3 DNA reads TGCGCCAGCAGCCAAGAGGAAGCGGGAGGCTCCTACAATGAGCAGTTCTTC. Its translation is CASSQEEAGGSYNEQFF.

CDR3 nucleotides: TGTGCCAGCCTTCCCAGGGCCGAATCCTATGGCTACACCTTC. Translation: CASLPRAESYGYTF. The V and J genes are TRBV6-5 and TRBJ1-2, with a possible D match to TRBD1 (5 bases). This CDR3 is built from 14 residues. V was pared by 8 bases and J by 4 bases, with 17 bases between. Germline V lookup: CDR1 MNHEY, CDR2 SVGAGI.

The chain is built from TRBV27 and TRBJ1-1, with D possibly TRBD1 on 6 matching bases. The germline gives CDR1 MNHEY, CDR2 SMNVEV (reference sequence). Trimming left V 6 bases short and J 6 bases short, with 14 bases between. CDR3 length: 13 amino acids. The CDR3 nucleotides are TGTGCCAGCAGACAGGGTCGGTTCTCTGAAGCTTTCTTT. This translates into CASRQGRFSEAFF.

V gene TRBV9 combines with J gene TRBJ2-5; perhaps TRBD2 as D (7 bases). Germline-derived CDR1 and CDR2 are SGDLS and YYNGEE. V gave up 0 bases and J gave up 0 bases, with 9 bases separating them. The CDR3 has 15 amino acids. Here the CDR3 reads CASSVGGGHQETQYF. The CDR3, as DNA: TGTGCCAGCAGCGTAGGGGGGGGCCACCAAGAGACCCAGTACTTC. Supplemented by reference TRBV9 and TRBJ2-5, the full variable domain reads DSGVTQTPKHLITATGQRVTLRCSPRSGDLSVYWYQQSLDQGLQFLIQYYNGEERAKGNILERFSAQQFPDLHSELNLSSLELGDSALYFCASSVGGGHQETQYFGPGTRLLVL.

V usage is TRBV6-5 and J usage is TRBJ1-4, with D maybe TRBD1 (6 bases). The CDR3 sequence is 14 residues long. Germline assignment: CDR1 MNHEY and CDR2 SVGAGI. The V and J ends lost 8 bases and 8 bases respectively, with 18 bases between them. CDR3 amino acids: CASGGGRVKEKLFF. In DNA, the CDR3 is TGTGCCAGCGGGGGGGGCCGGGTCAAAGAAAAACTGTTTTTT.

The chain has TRBV30 and TRBJ1-1, with D tentatively TRBD1 (6 bases). Trimming stripped 4 bases from V and 0 bases from J, with 9 bases between. Germline-derived CDR1 and CDR2 are GTSNPN and SVGIG (reference sequence). This CDR3 is 13 amino acids long. CDR3: CAWTPGVNTEAFF. In nucleotides, the CDR3 is TGTGCCTGGACCCCAGGGGTGAACACTGAAGCTTTCTTT. Full variable domain (outside the CDR3, taken from reference TRBV30 and TRBJ1-1): SQTIHQWPATLVQPVGSPLSLECTVEGTSNPNLYWYRQAAGRGLQLLFYSVGIGQISSEVPQNLSASRPQDRQFILSSKKLLLSDSGFYLCAWTPGVNTEAFFGQGTRLTVV.

The CDR3 DNA reads as TGTGCCACCGATCTAGGCGGGAGGGCCTCCTACAATGAGCAGTTCTTC. Encoded protein: CATDLGGRASYNEQFF. The chain links TRBV10-3 to TRBJ2-1; 9 bases line up with TRBD2. J lost 0 bases, V lost 10 bases, and 10 bases had no gene match. Germline V CDR1 and CDR2: ENHRY, SYGVKD. The CDR3 consists of 16 residues.